A single T cell receptor (beta chain) is shown here with its context. Its antigen is as yet unknown. The sample has other DNA sequences that encode this CDR3 too. Trimming left V 0 bases short and J 4 bases short, with 9 bases between. The CDR3 runs 14 residues. Germline V CDR1 and CDR2: LGHNA, YSLEER. Each sorted subset replicate got 200 ng genomic DNA, 25,000 to 35,000 genomes. The repertoire was sequenced with immunoSEQ multiplex PCR; TCRdb's copy has only in-frame clones and lacks some. In the table there are just over 2,000,000 clones, around 96% of which are singletons. The data stem from a study of shared clonotypes between healthy human individuals. Broader study findings: Non-shared clonotypes had lower generation probabilities than those shared by all four donors.

In the naive CD8 group, cells lacked CD45RO and were positively selected for CCR7, so terminally differentiated effector memory CD45RA+ cells were left out. Only Caucasian adults living in Nashville, Tennessee made up the donor group. The TCR originated in a young man in good health. This chain connects TRBV4-3 to TRBJ1-2; possible D gene TRBD1, 5 bases. Sequenced material: naive CD8+ T cells sorted from blood. In nucleotides, the CDR3 is TGCGCCAGCAGCCAAGATAGGGGATCCTATGGCTACACCTTC. This translates into CASSQDRGSYGYTF.